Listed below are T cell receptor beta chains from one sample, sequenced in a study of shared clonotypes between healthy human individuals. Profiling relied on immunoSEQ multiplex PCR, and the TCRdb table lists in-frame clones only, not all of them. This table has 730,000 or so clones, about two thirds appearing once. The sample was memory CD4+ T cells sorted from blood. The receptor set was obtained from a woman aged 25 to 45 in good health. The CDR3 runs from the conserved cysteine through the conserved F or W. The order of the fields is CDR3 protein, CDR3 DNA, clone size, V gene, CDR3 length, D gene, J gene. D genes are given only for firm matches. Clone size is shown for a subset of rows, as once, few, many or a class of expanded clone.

CASSSQRAGLSGNTIYF | TGTGCCAGCAGCAGTCAAAGGGCAGGCCTCTCTGGAAACACCATATATTTT | NA | TRBV7-2 | 17 | NA | TRBJ1-3
CASSVSDTQYF | TGTGCCAGCAGTGTGTCAGATACGCAGTATTTT | NA | TRBV28 | 11 | NA | TRBJ2-3
CASRRAGRTGELFF | TGTGCCAGCAGAAGAGCGGGGAGGACCGGGGAGCTGTTTTTT | NA | TRBV27 | 14 | TRBD2 | TRBJ2-2
CASSEGVTVSGANVLTF | TGTGCCAGCAGTGAAGGAGTGACAGTCTCTGGGGCCAACGTCCTGACTTTC | few | TRBV6-1 | 17 | NA | TRBJ2-6
CASSYSGFSRGYTF | TGTGCCAGCAGTTACTCGGGATTTTCTCGTGGCTACACCTTC | NA | TRBV6-5 | 14 | NA | TRBJ1-2
CASSPDRNEQFF | TGTGCCAGCAGCCCCGACCGCAATGAGCAGTTCTTC | NA | TRBV7-3 | 12 | NA | TRBJ2-1
CSAWKSDTQYF | TGCAGTGCGTGGAAGTCAGATACGCAGTATTTT | NA | TRBV20-1 | 11 | NA | TRBJ2-3
CASSLGGTYPSYEQYF | TGTGCCAGCAGTTTAGGTGGGACCTACCCATCCTACGAGCAGTACTTC | NA | TRBV27 | 16 | NA | TRBJ2-7
CASSEADSIGTGELFF | TGTGCCAGCAGTGAAGCTGACAGTATTGGCACCGGGGAGCTGTTTTTT | many | TRBV6-1 | 16 | NA | TRBJ2-2
CASSLETYSGNTIYF | TGTGCCAGCAGCTTAGAAACCTACTCTGGAAACACCATATATTTT | NA | TRBV11-2 | 15 | NA | TRBJ1-3
CASSIGAAKNIQYF | TGTGCCAGTAGTATAGGAGCAGCCAAAAACATTCAGTACTTC | NA | TRBV19 | 14 | NA | TRBJ2-4
CASSLGLGGSYEQYF | TGTGCCAGCAGCTTAGGTCTAGGGGGATCCTACGAGCAGTACTTC | NA | TRBV11-2 | 15 | NA | TRBJ2-7
CASSDRKLADYNEQFF | TGTGCCAGCAGTGATAGGAAACTAGCGGACTACAATGAGCAGTTCTTC | few | TRBV2 | 16 | TRBD2 | TRBJ2-1
CASSLSANEQFF | TGTGCCAGCAGTCTTAGCGCAAATGAGCAGTTCTTC | NA | TRBV2 | 12 | NA | TRBJ2-1
CASSDPGRIMKLFF | TGTGCCAGCAGTGATCCCGGGAGGATCATGAAACTGTTTTTT | NA | TRBV25-1 | 14 | NA | TRBJ1-4
CASSPPWAGAWDTQYF | TGTGCCAGCAGCCCCCCATGGGCGGGGGCATGGGATACGCAGTATTTT | NA | TRBV7-6 | 16 | NA | TRBJ2-3
CASSFGADHEQFF | TGTGCCAGCAGCTTCGGGGCCGACCATGAGCAGTTCTTC | NA | TRBV7-3 | 13 | NA | TRBJ2-1
CASSPGTGGVGEQYF | TGCGCCAGCAGCCCCGGGACAGGGGGCGTGGGCGAGCAGTACTTC | NA | TRBV5-1 | 15 | TRBD1 | TRBJ2-7
CASRLRGTSGTYEQYF | TGTGCCAGCAGGTTAAGGGGGACTAGCGGTACCTACGAGCAGTACTTC | NA | TRBV28 | 16 | TRBD2 | TRBJ2-7
CASRRQSDYGYTF | TGTGCCAGCAGGCGACAGTCCGACTATGGCTACACCTTC | NA | TRBV6-6 | 13 | NA | TRBJ1-2
CASSLFRDRQETQYF | TGTGCCAGCAGCTTGTTCCGGGACAGACAAGAGACCCAGTACTTC | few | TRBV5-5 | 15 | TRBD1 | TRBJ2-5
CASSQVAQGYGNTIYF | TGTGCCAGCAGCCAAGTAGCCCAGGGTTATGGAAACACCATATATTTT | NA | TRBV4-2 | 16 | NA | TRBJ1-3
CASSLVPSGSDTQYF | TGCGCCAGCAGCTTGGTCCCTAGCGGGAGTGATACGCAGTATTTT | NA | TRBV5-1 | 15 | TRBD2 | TRBJ2-3
CASSLALPQDYGYTF | TGTGCCAGCAGCCTCGCCTTACCTCAGGACTATGGCTACACCTTC | NA | TRBV6-5 | 15 | NA | TRBJ1-2
CASRQDYNEQFF | TGTGCCAGCAGACAGGACTACAATGAGCAGTTCTTC | NA | TRBV27 | 12 | NA | TRBJ2-1
CASRPIDSYEQYF | TGTGCCAGCAGACCAATTGACAGCTACGAGCAGTACTTC | NA | TRBV6-5 | 13 | NA | TRBJ2-7
CSVDRGLNTEAFF | TGCAGCGTTGATAGGGGGTTGAACACTGAAGCTTTCTTT | NA | TRBV29-1 | 13 | NA | TRBJ1-1
CASSHYVGGSEKLFF | TGTGCCAGCAGCCATTACGTGGGGGGTAGTGAAAAACTGTTTTTT | few | TRBV6-6 | 15 | NA | TRBJ1-4
CASSQDVALGGGANVLTF | TGTGCCAGCAGCCAAGATGTTGCTTTGGGCGGTGGGGCCAACGTCCTGACTTTC | few | TRBV4-2 | 18 | NA | TRBJ2-6
CASSPLGRSPEQYF | TGTGCCAGCTCACCACTAGGGAGATCTCCCGAGCAGTACTTC | NA | TRBV18 | 14 | NA | TRBJ2-7
CASSLDEGGIQDTQYF | TGCGCCAGCAGCTTGGATGAGGGAGGGATACAGGATACGCAGTATTTT | NA | TRBV5-1 | 16 | TRBD2 | TRBJ2-3
CASSQELAADEQYF | TGTGCCAGCAGCCAGGAACTAGCGGCCGACGAGCAGTACTTC | NA | TRBV5-4 | 14 | TRBD2 | TRBJ2-7
CASSHGTDGNTIYF | TGCGCCAGCAGCCATGGGACAGATGGAAACACCATATATTTT | NA | TRBV5-1 | 14 | TRBD1 | TRBJ1-3
CASSISTAGETQYF | TGTGCCAGTAGTATTTCTACGGCCGGAGAGACCCAGTACTTC | NA | TRBV19 | 14 | NA | TRBJ2-5
CASQLQYEGEQFF | TGTGCCAGCCAGTTACAGTATGAGGGCGAGCAGTTCTTC | NA | TRBV27 | 13 | NA | TRBJ2-1